This T cell receptor (beta chain) comes out of a study of cytomegalovirus exposure and HLA in healthy donors. This clone was recorded only once. The protocol was immunoSEQ multiplex PCR, while the TCRdb copy is restricted to in-frame clones and leaves out a portion. This sample has 100,000 or so clones; approximately 88% occur once, and the top ten carry 3% to 4%. The source material was PBMCs. The clonotype was recovered from a woman aged 25 to 39 in good health and CMV-seronegative.

In nucleotides, the CDR3 is TGTGCCAGCAGTGAAGACGACAGGTTTGTCTACTATGGCTACACCTTC. Amino acid sequence: CASSEDDRFVYYGYTF. V is TRBV6-1 and J is TRBJ1-2; tentative D call: TRBD1 (6 bases). Trimming cost V 1 base and J 3 bases, with 15 bases left between them. Germline values: CDR1 MNHNS, CDR2 SASEGT. This CDR3 contains 16 residues.